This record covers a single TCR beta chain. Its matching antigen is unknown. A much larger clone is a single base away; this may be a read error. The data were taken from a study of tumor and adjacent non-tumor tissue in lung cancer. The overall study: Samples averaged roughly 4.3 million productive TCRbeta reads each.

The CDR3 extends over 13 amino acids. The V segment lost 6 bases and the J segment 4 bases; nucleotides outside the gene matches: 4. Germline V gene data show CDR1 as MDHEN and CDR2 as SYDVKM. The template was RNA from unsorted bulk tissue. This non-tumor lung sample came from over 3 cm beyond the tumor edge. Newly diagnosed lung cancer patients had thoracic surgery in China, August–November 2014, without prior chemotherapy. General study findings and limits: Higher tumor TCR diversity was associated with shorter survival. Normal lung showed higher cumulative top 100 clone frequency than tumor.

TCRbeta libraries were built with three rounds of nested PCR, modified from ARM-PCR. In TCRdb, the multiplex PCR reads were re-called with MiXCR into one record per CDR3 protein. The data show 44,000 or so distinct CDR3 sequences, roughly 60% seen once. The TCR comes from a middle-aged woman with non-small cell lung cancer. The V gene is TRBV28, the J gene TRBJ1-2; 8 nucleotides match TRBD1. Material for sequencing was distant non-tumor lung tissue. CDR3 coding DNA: TGTGCCAGCAGGGGACAGGTGGTCTATGGCTACACCTTC. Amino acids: CASRGQVVYGYTF.